The 2 T cell receptor beta chains below all came from one sample that was sequenced in a study of blood T cell repertoires in COVID-19. Profiled with immunoSEQ multiplex PCR; TCRdb holds only in-frame clones, not every one. The table shows 150,000 to 200,000 clones, with roughly 85% occurring only once. The specimen sequenced was peripheral blood. These receptors were obtained from a woman in her 70s with acute or convalescent COVID-19.

This clone was recorded a few times. The chain employs TRBV4-1 and TRBJ2-1; tentative D call: TRBD1 (7 bases). The CDR3 covers 16 residues. V lost 4 bases and J 0 bases, leaving 13 bases between the germline ends. Germline values: CDR1 MGHRA, CDR2 YSYEKL. CDR3 loop: CASSLQGGSSYNEQFF. CDR3 DNA: TGCGCCAGCAGCCTCCAGGGGGGAAGCTCCTACAATGAGCAGTTCTTC.

The chain is built from TRBV5-1 and TRBJ2-3, with 13 bases lining up with TRBD2. Unmatched junction bases numbered 7, after V lost 4 bases and J lost 5 bases. The CDR3 runs 16 residues. Germline loops: CDR1 SGHRS, CDR2 YFSETQ. The CDR3 loop reads CASSTGLAGALDTQYF. The CDR3 bases are TGCGCCAGCAGCACCGGACTAGCGGGAGCATTAGATACGCAGTATTTT.